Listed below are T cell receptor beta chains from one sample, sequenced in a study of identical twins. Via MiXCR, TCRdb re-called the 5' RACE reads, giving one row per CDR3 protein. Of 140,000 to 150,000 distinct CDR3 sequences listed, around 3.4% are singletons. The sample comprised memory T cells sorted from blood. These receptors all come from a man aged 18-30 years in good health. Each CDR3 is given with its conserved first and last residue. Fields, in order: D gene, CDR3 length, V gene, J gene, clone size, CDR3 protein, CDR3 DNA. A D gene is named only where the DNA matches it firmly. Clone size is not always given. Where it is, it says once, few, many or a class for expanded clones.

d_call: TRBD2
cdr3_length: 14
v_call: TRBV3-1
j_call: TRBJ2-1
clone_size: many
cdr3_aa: CASSQAVKREGQFF
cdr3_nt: TGTGCCAGCAGCCAAGCAGTAAAGCGGGAGGGACAGTTCTTC

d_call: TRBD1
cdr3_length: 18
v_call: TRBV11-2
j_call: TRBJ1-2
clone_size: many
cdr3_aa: CASSSLRDRRLTNYGYTF
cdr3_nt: TGTGCCAGCAGTTCCCTCCGGGACAGGAGGTTAACTAACTATGGCTACACCTTC

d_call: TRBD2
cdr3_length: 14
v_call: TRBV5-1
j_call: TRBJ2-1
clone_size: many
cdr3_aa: CATMSTSGYNEQFF
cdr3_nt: TGCGCCACCATGAGTACTAGCGGTTACAATGAGCAGTTCTTC

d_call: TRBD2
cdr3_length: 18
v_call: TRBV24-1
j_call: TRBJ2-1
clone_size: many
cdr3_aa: CATSDGSVLAGVRGEQFF
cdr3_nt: TGTGCCACCAGTGATGGTAGCGTCCTAGCGGGGGTCCGGGGTGAGCAGTTCTTC

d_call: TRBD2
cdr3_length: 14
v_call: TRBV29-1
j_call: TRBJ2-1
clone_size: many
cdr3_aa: CSVVRGRAYNEQFF
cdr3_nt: TGCAGCGTTGTGCGCGGGAGGGCCTACAATGAGCAGTTCTTC

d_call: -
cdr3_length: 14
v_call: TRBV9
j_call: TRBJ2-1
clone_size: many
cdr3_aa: CASSVGGVYNEQFF
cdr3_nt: TGTGCCAGCAGCGTAGGGGGGGTCTACAATGAGCAGTTCTTC

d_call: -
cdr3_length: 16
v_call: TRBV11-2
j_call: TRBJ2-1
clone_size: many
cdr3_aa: CASSLQGANTWNEQFF
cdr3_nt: TGTGCCAGCAGCTTGCAAGGCGCGAACACGTGGAATGAGCAGTTCTTC

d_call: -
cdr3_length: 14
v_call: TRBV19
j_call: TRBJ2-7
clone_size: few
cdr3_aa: CASSIGTATYEQYF
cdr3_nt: TGTGCCAGTAGTATAGGGACAGCAACCTACGAGCAGTACTTC

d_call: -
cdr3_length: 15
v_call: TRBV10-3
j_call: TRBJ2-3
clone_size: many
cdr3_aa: CAISESWTSTDTQYF
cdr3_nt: TGTGCCATCAGTGAGTCGTGGACCAGCACAGATACGCAGTATTTT

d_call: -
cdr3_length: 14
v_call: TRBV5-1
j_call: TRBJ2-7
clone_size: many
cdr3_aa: CASSTQGGSYEQYF
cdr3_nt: TGCGCCAGCAGCACCCAAGGGGGTTCCTACGAGCAGTACTTC

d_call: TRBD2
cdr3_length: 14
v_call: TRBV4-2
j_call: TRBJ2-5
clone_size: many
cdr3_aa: CASTLAGGQETQYF
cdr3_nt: TGTGCCAGCACATTAGCGGGAGGGCAAGAGACCCAGTACTTC

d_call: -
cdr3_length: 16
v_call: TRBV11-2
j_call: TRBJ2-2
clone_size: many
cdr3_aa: CASSLEGYTNTGELFF
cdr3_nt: TGTGCCAGCAGCTTAGAAGGTTATACGAACACCGGGGAGCTGTTTTTT

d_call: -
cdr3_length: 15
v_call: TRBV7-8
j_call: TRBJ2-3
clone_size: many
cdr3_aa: CASSPRTVSTDTQYF
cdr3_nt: TGTGCCAGCAGCCCAAGGACTGTTAGCACAGATACGCAGTATTTT

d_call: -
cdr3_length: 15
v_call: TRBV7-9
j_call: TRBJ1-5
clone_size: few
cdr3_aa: CASSLAGVSNQPQHF
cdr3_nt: TGTGCCAGCAGCTTAGCAGGGGTCAGCAATCAGCCCCAGCATTTT

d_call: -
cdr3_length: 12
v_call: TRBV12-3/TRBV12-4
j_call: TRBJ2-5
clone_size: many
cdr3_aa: CASSLGSETQYF
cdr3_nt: TGTGCCAGCAGTTTGGGGTCAGAGACCCAGTACTTC

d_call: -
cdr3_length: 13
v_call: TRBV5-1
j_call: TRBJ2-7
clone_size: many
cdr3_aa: CASSFLRGYEQYF
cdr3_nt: TGCGCCAGCAGCTTTCTTCGCGGCTACGAGCAGTACTTC

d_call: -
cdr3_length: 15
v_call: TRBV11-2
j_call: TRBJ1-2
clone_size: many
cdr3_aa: CASSPSRRANYGYTF
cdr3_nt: TGTGCCAGCAGCCCATCCCGTCGAGCTAACTATGGCTACACCTTC

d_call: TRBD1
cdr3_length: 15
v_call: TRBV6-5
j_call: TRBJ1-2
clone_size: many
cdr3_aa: CASSFRGQGDYGYTF
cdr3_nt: TGTGCCAGCAGTTTCCGCGGACAGGGTGACTATGGCTACACCTTC

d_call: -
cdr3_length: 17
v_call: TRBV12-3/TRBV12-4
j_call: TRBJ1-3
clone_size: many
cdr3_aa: CASSLPLGRISGNTIYF
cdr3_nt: TGTGCCAGCAGTTTGCCGCTGGGTCGGATCTCTGGAAACACCATATATTTT

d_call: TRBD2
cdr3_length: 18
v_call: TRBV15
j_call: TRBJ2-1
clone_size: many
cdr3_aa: CATKAGRPKLAAYNEQFF
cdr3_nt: TGTGCCACCAAAGCGGGAAGACCAAAATTAGCCGCCTACAATGAGCAGTTCTTC

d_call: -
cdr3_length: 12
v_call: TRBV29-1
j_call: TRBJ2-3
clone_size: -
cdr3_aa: CSVDPSTDTQYF
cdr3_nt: TGCAGCGTTGATCCCAGCACAGATACGCAGTATTTT

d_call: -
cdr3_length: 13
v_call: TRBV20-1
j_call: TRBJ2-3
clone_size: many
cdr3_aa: CSASGGGSDTQYF
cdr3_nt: TGCAGTGCTTCGGGGGGCGGCTCAGATACGCAGTATTTT

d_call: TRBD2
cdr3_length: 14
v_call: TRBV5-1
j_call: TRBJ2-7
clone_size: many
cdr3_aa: CASTLAGGLSEQYF
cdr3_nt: TGCGCCAGCACCCTAGCGGGAGGACTAAGCGAGCAGTACTTC

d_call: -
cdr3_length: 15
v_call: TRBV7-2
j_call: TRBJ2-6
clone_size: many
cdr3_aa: CASSRSSSGANVLTF
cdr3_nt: TGTGCCAGCAGCCGGAGTTCCTCTGGGGCCAACGTCCTGACTTTC

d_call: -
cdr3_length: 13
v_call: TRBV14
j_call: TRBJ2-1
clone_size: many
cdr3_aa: CASSQEGRGEQFF
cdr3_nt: TGTGCCAGCAGCCAAGAGGGTAGGGGTGAGCAGTTCTTC

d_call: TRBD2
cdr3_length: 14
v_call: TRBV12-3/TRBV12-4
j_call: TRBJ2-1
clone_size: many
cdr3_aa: CASSPGTSGSEQFF
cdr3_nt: TGTGCCAGCAGCCCCGGGACTAGTGGTAGTGAGCAGTTCTTC

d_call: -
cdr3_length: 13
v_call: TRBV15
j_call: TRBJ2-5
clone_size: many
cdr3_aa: CATTNKAEETQYF
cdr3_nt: TGTGCCACCACAAACAAGGCAGAAGAGACCCAGTACTTC

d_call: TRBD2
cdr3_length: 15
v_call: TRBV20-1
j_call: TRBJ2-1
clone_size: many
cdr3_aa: CSARDRLAAYNEQFF
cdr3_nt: TGCAGTGCTAGAGATAGACTAGCGGCCTACAATGAGCAGTTCTTC

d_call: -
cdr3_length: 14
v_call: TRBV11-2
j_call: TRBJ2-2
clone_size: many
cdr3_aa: CASSTRVDTGELFF
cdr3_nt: TGTGCCAGCAGCACCAGGGTGGACACCGGGGAGCTGTTTTTT

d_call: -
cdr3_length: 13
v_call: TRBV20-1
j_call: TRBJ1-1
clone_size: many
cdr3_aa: CSVRGVLNTEAFF
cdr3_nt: TGCAGTGTACGTGGAGTATTGAACACTGAAGCTTTCTTT

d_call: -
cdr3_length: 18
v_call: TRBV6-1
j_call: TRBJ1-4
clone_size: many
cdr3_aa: CASSRTRLDERLNEKLFF
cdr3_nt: TGTGCCAGCAGCCGAACCCGACTGGACGAGAGACTTAATGAAAAACTGTTTTTT

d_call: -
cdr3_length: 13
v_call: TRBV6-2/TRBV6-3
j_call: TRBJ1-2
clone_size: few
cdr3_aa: CASSYSGPRGYTF
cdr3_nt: TGTGCCAGCAGTTACTCAGGGCCTCGGGGCTACACCTTC

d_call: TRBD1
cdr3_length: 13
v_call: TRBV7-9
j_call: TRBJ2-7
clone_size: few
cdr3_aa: CASTRQGGYEQYF
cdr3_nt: TGTGCCAGCACAAGACAGGGGGGCTACGAGCAGTACTTC

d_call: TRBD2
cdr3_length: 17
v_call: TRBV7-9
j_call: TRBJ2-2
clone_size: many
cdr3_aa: CASKQRGTSRGTGELFF
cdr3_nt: TGTGCCAGCAAACAGAGGGGGACTAGCCGAGGGACCGGGGAGCTGTTTTTT

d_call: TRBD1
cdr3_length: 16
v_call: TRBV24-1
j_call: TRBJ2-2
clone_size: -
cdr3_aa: CATSDSGTAVVRELFF
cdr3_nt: TGTGCCACCAGTGATTCCGGGACAGCCGTTGTTCGGGAGCTGTTTTTT

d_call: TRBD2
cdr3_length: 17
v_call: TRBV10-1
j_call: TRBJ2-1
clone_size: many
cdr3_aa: CATSGTSGRWGYNEQFF
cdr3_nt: TGCGCCACCTCCGGGACTAGCGGGAGATGGGGCTACAATGAGCAGTTCTTC

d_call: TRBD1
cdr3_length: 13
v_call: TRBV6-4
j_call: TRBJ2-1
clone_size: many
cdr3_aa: CASSGTGVDEQFF
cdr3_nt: TGTGCCAGCAGTGGGACAGGGGTGGATGAGCAGTTCTTC

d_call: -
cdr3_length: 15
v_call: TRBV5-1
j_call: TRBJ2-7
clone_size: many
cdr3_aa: CASSWDDRRSYEQYF
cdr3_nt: TGCGCCAGCAGCTGGGACGACAGACGGTCCTACGAGCAGTACTTC

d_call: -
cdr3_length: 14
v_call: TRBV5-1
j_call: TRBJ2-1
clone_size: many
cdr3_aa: CASSRASSTDEQFF
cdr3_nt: TGCGCCAGCAGCCGGGCTAGCAGTACAGATGAGCAGTTCTTC

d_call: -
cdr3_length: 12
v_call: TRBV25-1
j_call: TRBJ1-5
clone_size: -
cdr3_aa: CASSGREGPQHF
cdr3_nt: TGTGCCAGCAGTGGGAGGGAGGGTCCCCAGCATTTT

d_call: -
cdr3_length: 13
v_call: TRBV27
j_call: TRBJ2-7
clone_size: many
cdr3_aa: CASSLRQFHEQYF
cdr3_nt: TGTGCCAGCAGCCTGAGACAGTTCCACGAGCAGTACTTC

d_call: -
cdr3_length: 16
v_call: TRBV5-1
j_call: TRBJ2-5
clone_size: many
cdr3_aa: CASSADRSRNYETQYF
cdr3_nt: TGCGCCAGCAGCGCCGACAGGTCCCGTAACTACGAGACCCAGTACTTC

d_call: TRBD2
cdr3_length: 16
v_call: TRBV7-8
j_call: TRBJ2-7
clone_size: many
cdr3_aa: CASSLASGRATYEQYF
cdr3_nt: TGTGCCAGCAGCTTAGCTAGCGGGAGAGCTACCTACGAGCAGTACTTC

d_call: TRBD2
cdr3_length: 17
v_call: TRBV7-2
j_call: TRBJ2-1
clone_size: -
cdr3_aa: CASSQTSGRLSYNEQFF
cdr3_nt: TGTGCCAGCAGCCAAACTAGCGGGAGGCTCTCCTACAATGAGCAGTTCTTC

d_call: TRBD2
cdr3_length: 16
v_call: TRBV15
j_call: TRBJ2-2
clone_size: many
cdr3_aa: CATSRGGDYQGGELFF
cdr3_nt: TGTGCCACCAGCAGAGGGGGGGACTACCAGGGCGGGGAGCTGTTTTTT

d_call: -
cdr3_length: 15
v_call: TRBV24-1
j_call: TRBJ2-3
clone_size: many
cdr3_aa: CATSDEPGPTDTQYF
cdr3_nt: TGTGCCACCAGTGATGAACCAGGGCCCACAGATACGCAGTATTTT

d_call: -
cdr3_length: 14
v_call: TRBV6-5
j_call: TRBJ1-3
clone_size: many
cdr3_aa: CASSYGQGINTIYF
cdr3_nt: TGTGCCAGCAGTTACGGGCAGGGGATAAACACCATATATTTT

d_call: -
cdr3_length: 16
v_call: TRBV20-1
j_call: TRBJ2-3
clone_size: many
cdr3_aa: CSAIPSTGVPTDTQYF
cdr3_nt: TGCAGTGCTATCCCCTCAACGGGCGTACCTACAGATACGCAGTATTTT

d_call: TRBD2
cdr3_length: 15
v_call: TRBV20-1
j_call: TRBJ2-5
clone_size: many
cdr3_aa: CSTRGTSGNQETQYF
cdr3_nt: TGCAGTACGCGGGGGACTAGCGGAAACCAAGAGACCCAGTACTTC

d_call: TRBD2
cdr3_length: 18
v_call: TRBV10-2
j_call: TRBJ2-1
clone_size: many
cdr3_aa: CASSVRLAGGGSYNEQFF
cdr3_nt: TGCGCCAGCAGTGTGAGACTAGCGGGAGGGGGCTCCTACAATGAGCAGTTCTTC

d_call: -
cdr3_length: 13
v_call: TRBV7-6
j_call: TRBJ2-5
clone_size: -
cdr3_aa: CASSLFSQETQYF
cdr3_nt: TGTGCCAGCAGCTTATTTTCCCAAGAGACCCAGTACTTC

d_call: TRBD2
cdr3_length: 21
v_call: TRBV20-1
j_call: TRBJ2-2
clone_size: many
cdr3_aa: CSANELTGTSGKVFNTGELFF
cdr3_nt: TGCAGTGCTAACGAATTAACCGGGACTAGCGGGAAGGTTTTTAACACCGGGGAGCTGTTTTTT